The 3 T cell receptor beta chains reported below all come from one sample, sequenced in a study of cytomegalovirus exposure and HLA in healthy donors. Use of 60 Vbeta and 13 Jbeta primers characterized the PCR. The assay was immunoSEQ multiplex PCR, and TCRdb's table has in-frame clones only and misses some. This listing includes roughly 140,000 clones. Material: PBMCs. The receptors were sampled from a man between 35 and 55 years old in good health and CMV-seronegative.

The V call is TRBV14, the J call TRBJ2-7; possible D gene TRBD1, 6 bases. Between the trimmed V and J ends, which lost 6 bases and 3 bases, there was a span of 15 bases. The germline CDR1 and CDR2 sequences are SGHDN and FVKESK. The CDR3 loop spans 14 amino acids. CDR3 sequence: CASRETGKGYEQYF. CDR3 in DNA: TGTGCCAGCAGAGAAACAGGGAAGGGCTACGAGCAGTACTTC.

The chain couples TRBV27 to TRBJ1-2; TRBD1 aligns across 10 bases. The germline CDR1 and CDR2 sequences are MNHEY and SMNVEV (reference sequence). V was pared by 5 bases and J by 7 bases, with 10 bases of the junction left unmatched. The CDR3 runs 15 residues. DNA of the CDR3: TGTGCCAGCAGTCCAAACCCGACAGGGGGCAGTGGCTACACCTTC. Translated, it gives CASSPNPTGGSGYTF.

Details on this clone: This same CDR3 is encoded by further DNA sequences in the sample. The chain links TRBV7-2 to TRBJ1-1; D uncertain. Germline V gene data show CDR1 as SGHTA and CDR2 as FQGNSA. V lost 1 base and J lost 2, with 5 bases in between. This CDR3 has 13 amino acids. Here the CDR3 reads CASSLGANTEAFF. The CDR3, as DNA: TGTGCCAGCAGCTTAGGGGCCAACACTGAAGCTTTCTTT.